Shown below are 18 T cell receptor beta chains from a single sample sequenced in a study of blood T cell repertoires in COVID-19. The protocol was immunoSEQ multiplex PCR, while the TCRdb copy is restricted to in-frame clones and leaves out a portion. The sample shows 95,000 to 150,000 clones, approximately 85% of them seen only once. Sequences were obtained from peripheral blood. The receptor source for this set is a woman older than 75 with acute or convalescent COVID-19.

The CDR3 loop reads CASSLPQGLSEAFF. CDR3 bases: TGTGCCAGCAGCCTCCCACAGGGTTTATCTGAAGCTTTCTTT. The V gene is TRBV3-1 (or the pseudogene TRBV3-2), the J gene TRBJ1-1, with a possible D match to TRBD1 (6 bases). Germline V lookup: CDR1 LGHDT, CDR2 YNNKEL (reference sequence). CDR3 size: 14 residues. Trimming took off 4 bases at V and 6 bases at J, with 15 bases between the two ends.

The chain carries TRBV28 and TRBJ2-1; 7 bases map to TRBD1. V was clipped by 2 bases and J by 4 bases; unmatched bases: 2. Germline V gene lookup returns CDR1 MDHEN and CDR2 SYDVKM. The CDR3 has 14 amino acids. The CDR3 sequence is CASSLGTAYNEQFF. The CDR3 DNA reads TGTGCCAGCAGTTTAGGGACAGCTTACAATGAGCAGTTCTTC. Complete variable domain (other parts from reference TRBV28 and TRBJ2-1): DVKVTQSSRYLVKRTGEKVFLECVQDMDHENMFWYRQDPGLGLRLIYFSYDVKMKEKGDIPEGYSVSREKKERFSLILESASTNQTSMYLCASSLGTAYNEQFFGPGTRLTVL.

The chain has TRBV5-1 and TRBJ2-3; TRBD2 matches at 7 bases. The CDR3 has 18 residues. V lost 5 bases to trimming and J lost 1 base; unmatched junction nucleotides: 16. In germline, CDR1 is SGHRS, CDR2 YFSETQ. The CDR3 loop is CASRRRGGPPPGTDTQYF. The CDR3 region has the DNA TGCGCCAGCAGAAGGCGCGGGGGTCCCCCACCGGGCACAGATACGCAGTATTTT.

The genes are TRBV2 and TRBJ2-7, with 8 nucleotides matching TRBD2. J lost 3 bases, V lost 7 bases, and 8 bases had no gene match. This CDR3 has 14 residues. CDR1 and CDR2 (germline): SNHLY, FYNNEI. The CDR3 is CASKEAGGVYEQYF. In DNA, the CDR3 is TGTGCCAGCAAGGAGGCGGGGGGCGTCTACGAGCAGTACTTC.

The chain is built from TRBV28 and TRBJ2-7; D possibly corresponds to TRBD2 (5 bases). CDR3 length equals 16 residues. Deletions cut 6 bases from V and 0 bases from J, with 18 bases between. Germline V gene lookup returns CDR1 MDHEN and CDR2 SYDVKM. For the CDR3, the DNA is TGTGCCAGCAGCGCCCCGCCGGGGAAAAGCTCCTACGAGCAGTACGTC. This encodes CASSAPPGKSSYEQYV.

This clone came up a few times. In the same sample, other DNA sequences code for this CDR3. The CDR3 loop reads CASSLDSLEAFF. As DNA, the CDR3 is TGCGCCAGCAGCTTGGACAGCCTTGAAGCTTTCTTT. The V and J genes are TRBV5-1 and TRBJ1-1; D is unclear. This CDR3 contains 12 residues. V shed 0 bases and J shed 7 bases, with 7 bases lying between them. Germline CDR1 and CDR2: SGHRS and YFSETQ.

The V call is TRBV5-1, the J call TRBJ2-1, with D possibly TRBD1 on 6 matching bases. The CDR3 totals 15 residues. Trimming cost V 0 bases and J 7 bases, with 14 bases left between them. The germline V gene has CDR1 SGHRS and CDR2 YFSETQ. CDR3 protein: CASSLGGTSFNEQFF. The DNA of the CDR3 is TGCGCCAGCAGCTTGGGGGGGACAAGCTTTAATGAGCAGTTCTTC.

J is TRBJ2-1 and V is TRBV18, with 8 bases matching TRBD2. CDR1 and CDR2 (germline): KGHSH, LQKENI. V trimming: 1 base; J trimming: 7 bases; junction bases outside the gene matches: 3. The CDR3 contains 14 residues. The CDR3 is CASSPLAGLNEQFF. CDR3 nucleotide sequence: TGTGCCAGCTCACCACTAGCGGGGTTAAATGAGCAGTTCTTC.

The chain uses TRBV24-1 and TRBJ2-1, with 12 bases aligning to TRBD1. Trimming removed 3 bases from V and 7 bases from J; junction bases left unmatched: 12. From germline, CDR1 is KGHDR and CDR2 SFDVKD. The CDR3 is made up of 18 amino acids. In DNA, the CDR3 is TGTGCCACCAGTGATCCTGTGGGACAGGGGGCACCTGTTAATGAGCAGTTCTTC. It encodes CATSDPVGQGAPVNEQFF.

This clone was counted once. The chain links TRBV11-2 to TRBJ1-3; D gene uncertain. The CDR3 consists of 13 residues. From germline, CDR1 is SGHAT and CDR2 FQNNGV. V gave up 5 bases and J gave up 4 bases, with 9 bases separating them. CDR3 in amino acids: CASSTHVGNTIYF. In DNA form, the CDR3 reads TGTGCCAGCAGCACTCACGTCGGAAACACCATATATTTT. The entire variable domain, with the rest obtained from reference TRBV11-2 and TRBJ1-3, is as follows: EAGVAQSPRYKIIEKRQSVAFWCNPISGHATLYWYQQILGQGPKLLIQFQNNGVVDDSQLPKDRFSAERLKGVDSTLKIQPAKLEDSAVYLCASSTHVGNTIYFGEGSWLTVV.

The chain links TRBV9 to TRBJ1-1, with D perhaps TRBD1 (6 bases). This CDR3 is built from 14 residues. Between the trimmed V and J ends, which lost 6 bases and 3 bases, there was a span of 15 bases. Germline CDR1 reads SGDLS; CDR2 reads YYNGEE. DNA for the CDR3: TGTGCCAGCACCAAATCGGGACAAGACACTGAAGCTTTCTTT. This encodes CASTKSGQDTEAFF.

The genes are TRBV5-1 and TRBJ2-5; TRBD1 matches at 9 bases. Unmatched junction bases numbered 9, after V lost 4 bases and J lost 5 bases. CDR1 is SGHRS, CDR2 YFSETQ, per germline. The CDR3 spans 15 residues. The CDR3 DNA is TGCGCCAGCAGCGGGGGACAGGGTTCGCGGGAGACCCAGTACTTC. Translation gives CASSGGQGSRETQYF.

The chain uses TRBV4-2 and TRBJ1-1; possibly TRBD1 for D (5 bases). The germline V gene encodes CDR1 LGHNA and CDR2 YNFKEQ. V lost 0 bases to trimming and J lost 1 base, with 9 bases between them. CDR3 length equals 15 residues. The CDR3: CASSQDDRPNTEAFF. The DNA of the CDR3 is TGTGCCAGCAGCCAAGATGACAGACCGAACACTGAAGCTTTCTTT.

CDR3 DNA sequence: TGTGCCAGTAGTATTGGAGCTACGGCAGTTTCCTATGGCTACACCTTC. Translation: CASSIGATAVSYGYTF. V gene TRBV19 combines with J gene TRBJ1-2; D not resolved. V was trimmed by 3 bases and J by 4 bases, leaving 18 bases between them. Germline V gene lookup returns CDR1 LNHDA and CDR2 SQIVND (reference sequence). There are 16 residues in the CDR3. Variable domain in full (rest from reference TRBV19 and TRBJ1-2): DGGITQSPKYLFRKEGQNVTLSCEQNLNHDAMYWYRQDPGQGLRLIYYSQIVNDFQKGDIAEGYSVSREKKESFPLTVTSAQKNPTAFYLCASSIGATAVSYGYTFGSGTRLTVV.

This chain joins TRBV6-2 or TRBV6-3 and TRBJ2-1, with 10 bases fitting TRBD1. Germline V lookup: CDR1 MNHEY, CDR2 SVGEGT. The CDR3 totals 16 residues. J gave up 2 bases and V 6 bases, and 7 bases lay outside the gene matches. The CDR3 spells CASSPGQGSTYNEQFF. The CDR3 coding sequence is TGTGCCAGCAGCCCGGGACAGGGGAGCACCTACAATGAGCAGTTCTTC.

As regards this clone: This CDR3 is also generated by other DNA sequences in the sample. The chain joins TRBV9 to TRBJ2-2; D ambiguous. Trimming pared 2 bases from V and 2 bases from J, leaving 7 bases between. Per germline, CDR1 SGDLS and CDR2 YYNGEE. The CDR3 loop spans 14 amino acids. The CDR3 protein is CASSVLLNTGELFF. CDR3 coding DNA: TGTGCCAGCAGCGTGCTCCTAAACACCGGGGAGCTGTTTTTT.

The V gene is TRBV18, the J gene TRBJ2-2; D gene ambiguous. V was cut by 2 bases and J by 1 base, with 5 bases left in between. This CDR3 has 14 amino acids. Germline values: CDR1 KGHSH, CDR2 LQKENI. This CDR3 is CASSPERNTGELFF. CDR3 nucleotide sequence: TGTGCCAGCTCACCAGAGCGGAACACCGGGGAGCTGTTTTTT. The variable domain in full, completed from reference TRBV18 and TRBJ2-2, reads NAGVMQNPRHLVRRRGQEARLRCSPMKGHSHVYWYRQLPEEGLKFMVYLQKENIIDESGMPKERFSAEFPKEGPSILRIQQVVRGDSAAYFCASSPERNTGELFFGEGSRLTVL.

This chain links TRBV29-1 with TRBJ2-2; 9 nucleotides agree with TRBD1. The CDR3 is made up of 15 amino acids. J gave up 2 bases and V 7 bases, and 8 bases lay outside the gene matches. Looked up from germline, CDR1 is SQVTM and CDR2 is ANQGSEA. DNA for the CDR3: TGCAGCGCAGTGGGACAGGGACTAAACACCGGGGAGCTGTTTTTT. It translates to CSAVGQGLNTGELFF.